Listed here is a single T cell receptor beta chain. Its antigen is currently unknown. Stated time point: newly diagnosed GD, antithyroid drugs for less than 3 months. PBMC-extracted RNA yielded the TCR library. Investigators prepared the TCR beta libraries by applying iRepertoire HTBI primers and Arm-PCR of CDR3 regions. TCRdb independently ran MiXCR on the multiplex PCR reads; one entry per CDR3 protein. The top ten hold 15% to 20% of the sample, which has 620,000 or so distinct CDR3 sequences, about 15% seen once. This sample was taken from a study of regulatory T cells in long-lasting Graves disease. Regarding the study as a whole: A greater number of public clonotypes (over 2,500) was shared by persistent patients than by new patients (about 890). Only peripheral blood was studied, not thyroid tissue.

These data were likewise used in another study, on T cells in Graves' hyperthyroidism and ophthalmopathy. Per that paper: TCR CDR3 regions were first amplified by RT-PCR with HTBI primers.

This sequence was found in a woman aged 25 to 39 with Graves disease. This specimen consisted of peripheral blood mononuclear cells (PBMCs), obtained at new diagnosis, from a patient treated with antithyroid drugs.

The CDR3 nucleotides read TGTGCCAGCAGCCCGTCCGGGACAGGGGGCGCCGGGGAGCTGTTTTTT. Translated, it gives CASSPSGTGGAGELFF. The rearrangement joins TRBV2 to TRBJ2-2; 12 bases align to TRBD1. Germline values: CDR1 SNHLY, CDR2 FYNNEI. The CDR3 has 16 amino acids. V trimming: 6 bases; J trimming: 6 bases; junction bases outside the gene matches: 8.